The following is a T cell receptor beta chain sequence with its context. The antigen is not known. Libraries were prepared by immunoSEQ multiplex PCR; TCRdb keeps only in-frame clonotypes and omits some of them. This table has about 95,000 clones, around nine tenths appearing once. CDR1 and CDR2 (germline): MNHEY, SMNVEV (reference sequence). The CDR3 is 16 amino acids. V was trimmed by 0 bases and J by 2 bases, leaving 11 bases between them. The data belong to a study of T cell responses to AZD1222 COVID-19 vaccine. Background on the study: Recipients boosted at about 4 weeks or about 12 weeks are pooled. Points from the study as a whole: Baseline antibody screening turned up just six or seven seropositive AZD1222 recipients. Repertoires were obtained only post-peak T cell response.

Here the sequenced sample was peripheral blood, taken on day 0 of AZD1222 vaccination. The clonotype was recovered from an adult in good health. This sequence joins TRBV27 and TRBJ1-5, with TRBD1 as a possible D gene (6 bases). DNA of the CDR3: TGTGCCAGCAGTTTATCGGGCAGGGGACGCAATCAGCCCCAGCATTTT. Its translation is CASSLSGRGRNQPQHF.